This T cell receptor (beta chain) is from a study of blood T cell repertoires in COVID-19. Study background: Both acute and convalescent COVID-19 samples were obtained from the United States, Italy and Spain.

Sequenced by immunoSEQ multiplex PCR; TCRdb stores in-frame clones only, minus some. The repertoire holds 60,000 to 80,000 clones, with roughly 90% as singletons. This CDR3 is built from 16 residues. The junction had 1 base not matched to a gene; V was cut back by 0 bases and J by 2 bases. The germline CDR1 and CDR2 sequences are LGHNA and YNFKEQ. The sequenced material came from peripheral blood. The rearrangement joins TRBV4-2 to TRBJ1-4; the match to TRBD1 covers 9 bases. The source is a human donor in a cohort sampled during active COVID-19. CDR3: CASSQEQGATNEKLFF. The CDR3 nucleotides read TGTGCCAGCAGCCAAGAACAGGGGGCCACTAATGAAAAACTGTTTTTT.